A single sample gave rise to the 13 T cell receptor beta chains below, sequenced in a study of OX40 agonist ivuxolimab in advanced cancers. The method was immunoSEQ multiplex PCR; TCRdb's version includes in-frame clones alone and lacks a portion of them. The table includes over 35,000 clones, roughly nine tenths detected once. The sequenced sample was CD4+ or CD8+ T cells sorted from blood, obtained in a trial of the OX40 agonist ivuxolimab. The receptors originated from an adult with an advanced solid tumor such as melanoma, head and neck, liver or kidney cancer.

V gene TRBV7-9 combines with J gene TRBJ2-5; D uncertain. The CDR3 contains 14 residues. In germline, CDR1 is SEHNR, CDR2 FQNEAQ (reference sequence). The ends were cut back, 10 bases at V and 5 bases at J, with 20 bases in the middle. The CDR3 DNA follows: TGTGCCATTATTCCCGTCCTAAAGACCGAGACCCAGTACTTC. Amino acid sequence: CAIIPVLKTETQYF.

In its sample, this clone was seen a few times. The chain joins TRBV28 to TRBJ2-2; D might be TRBD2 (5 bases). This CDR3 spans 15 amino acids. With 10 bases removed from V and 4 bases from J, the gap between germline ends came to 19 bases. Germline V lookup: CDR1 MDHEN, CDR2 SYDVKM. This CDR3 reads CATQPPGKSTGELFF. The CDR3 bases are TGTGCCACCCAACCCCCCGGGAAGAGCACCGGGGAGCTGTTTTTT.

This rearrangement joins TRBV7-9 to TRBJ1-6; TRBD1 matches 7 bases. Germline V CDR1 and CDR2: SEHNR, FQNEAQ (reference sequence). The CDR3 is made up of 15 amino acids. V lost 4 bases, J lost 7 bases, and 7 bases stayed unmatched. This CDR3 is CASSSYRDRNSPLHF. DNA of the CDR3: TGTGCCAGCAGCTCCTACCGGGACAGAAATTCACCCCTCCACTTT.

The rearrangement joins TRBV4-3 to TRBJ1-2; D is perhaps TRBD1 (6 bases). CDR1 and CDR2 (germline): LGHNA, YSLEER. CDR3 size: 15 residues. V was shortened by 0 bases and J by 8 bases, with 16 bases between the two germline ends. CDR3 in amino acids: CASSQEGRGAVGYTF. The CDR3 nucleotides read TGCGCCAGCAGCCAAGAAGGCCGGGGGGCGGTGGGCTACACCTTC.

The sample holds one count of this clone. V is TRBV4-3 and J is TRBJ1-1; 7 bases fit TRBD1. The CDR3 is 17 amino acids. Germline V lookup: CDR1 LGHNA, CDR2 YSLEER. V lost 0 bases and J lost 4; bases outside the gene matches: 11. The CDR3 spells CASSQEGGTGVGTEAFF. The DNA of the CDR3 is TGCGCCAGCAGCCAAGAAGGCGGCACAGGGGTTGGCACTGAAGCTTTCTTT.

This clone was found once. J is TRBJ1-4 and V is TRBV15, with 8 bases aligning to TRBD1. V gave up 7 bases and J gave up 0 bases; unmatched junction bases: 16. This CDR3 spans 19 amino acids. Germline-derived CDR1 and CDR2 are LNHNV and YYDKDF (reference sequence). The CDR3 reads CATTSSQGGFAATNEKLFF. Here the CDR3 DNA reads TGTGCCACCACCTCATCACAGGGGGGGTTCGCAGCAACTAATGAAAAACTGTTTTTT.

The rearrangement links TRBV7-9 to TRBJ2-5, with TRBD2 as a possible D gene (5 bases). The CDR3 is 14 residues long. CDR1 and CDR2 (germline): SEHNR, FQNEAQ (reference sequence). Trimming removed 2 bases from V and 1 base from J, with 8 bases in between. DNA for the CDR3: TGTGCCAGCAGCTTACCGGGGTTCCAAGAGACCCAGTACTTC. This encodes CASSLPGFQETQYF.

The V and J genes are TRBV4-3 and TRBJ1-1, with 8 bases aligning to TRBD1. With 0 bases clipped from V and 5 bases from J, the junction kept 5 bases outside the gene matches. The germline V gene has CDR1 LGHNA and CDR2 YSLEER. The CDR3 is made up of 15 amino acids. The CDR3 DNA reads as TGCGCCAGCAGCCAAGATGGACAGGGAATGACTGAAGCTTTCTTT. It yields the protein CASSQDGQGMTEAFF.

This chain uses TRBV9 with TRBJ2-3; D not certain. V was pared by 4 bases and J by 0 bases, with 12 bases between. The CDR3 has 15 residues. Germline V gives CDR1 SGDLS, CDR2 YYNGEE. CDR3 sequence reads: CASSPKWASTDTQYF. The CDR3 DNA is TGTGCCAGCAGCCCTAAGTGGGCTAGCACAGATACGCAGTATTTT. The whole variable domain, filled in from reference TRBV9 and TRBJ2-3, reads DSGVTQTPKHLITATGQRVTLRCSPRSGDLSVYWYQQSLDQGLQFLIQYYNGEERAKGNILERFSAQQFPDLHSELNLSSLELGDSALYFCASSPKWASTDTQYFGPGTRLTVL.

J is TRBJ1-1 and V is TRBV9; D is unresolved. The V gene lost 0 bases and the J gene lost 1 base, with 7 bases spanning the gap. The CDR3 is 14 amino acids. The germline gives CDR1 SGDLS, CDR2 YYNGEE. As DNA, the CDR3 is TGTGCCAGCAGCGTAGCCCAGTCGAACACTGAAGCTTTCTTT. Its translation: CASSVAQSNTEAFF.

CDR3 sequence reads: CSVEPWDRVRETQYF. Written as DNA, the CDR3 is TGCAGCGTTGAACCTTGGGACAGGGTTAGGGAGACCCAGTACTTC. V gene TRBV29-1 combines with J gene TRBJ2-5; 9 positions match TRBD1. Losses at the gene ends were 2 bases for V and 5 bases for J; bases not matched to a gene: 9. The V gene's germline CDR1 is SQVTM and CDR2 ANQGSEA. This CDR3 region has 15 residues. Based on the CDR3 plus reference TRBV29-1 and TRBJ2-5, the full variable domain is SAVISQKPSRDICQRGTSLTIQCQVDSQVTMMFWYRQQPGQSLTLIATANQGSEATYESGFVIDKFPISRPNLTFSTLTVSNMSPEDSSIYLCSVEPWDRVRETQYFGPGTRLLVL.

The chain uses TRBV5-6 and TRBJ1-5; D not certain. V was shortened by 0 bases and J by 7 bases, with 11 bases between the two germline ends. This CDR3 has 14 residues. Germline V gives CDR1 SGHDT, CDR2 YYEEEE. For the CDR3, the DNA is TGTGCCAGCAGCTTGGCCAAAACCCGCCAGCCCCAGCATTTT. It yields the protein CASSLAKTRQPQHF.

V gene TRBV27 combines with J gene TRBJ2-3; possibly TRBD1 or TRBD2 for D (5 bases each). The CDR3 covers 14 residues. Trimming stripped 5 bases from V and 5 bases from J, with 14 bases between. Germline assignment: CDR1 MNHEY and CDR2 SMNVEV (reference sequence). DNA for the CDR3: TGTGCCAGCAGTCCGCCGGGACGGTTAGATACGCAGTATTTT. This gives the protein CASSPPGRLDTQYF.